This TCR beta chain is from a study of response to subunit inactivated influenza vaccine. Findings and limits, study-wide: The study's authors posited that every seasonal influenza vaccination enlists few new T cells.

TCRdb passed the RT-PCR reads through MiXCR, listing each CDR3 protein once. The top ten hold about a tenth of the sample, which has about 780,000 distinct CDR3 sequences, around 20% seen once. This clonotype was counted a few times. Its cognate antigen is unknown. The CDR3 sequence is 14 residues long. V dropped 6 bases and J dropped 0 bases, with 12 bases sitting between them. The germline V gene has CDR1 SQVTM and CDR2 ANQGSEA. The sequences come from PBMCs from blood, collected 4 to 6 days after vaccination. This TCR was sampled from a man aged 45-60 years who received an inactivated influenza vaccine. This chain joins TRBV29-1 and TRBJ2-4, with TRBD2 as a possible D gene (6 bases). The CDR3 region is CSVGSTLAKNIQYF. In DNA form, the CDR3 reads TGCAGCGTCGGGAGTACACTAGCCAAAAACATTCAGTACTTC. The full variable domain, completed using reference TRBV29-1 and TRBJ2-4, is SAVISQKPSRDICQRGTSLTIQCQVDSQVTMMFWYRQQPGQSLTLIATANQGSEATYESGFVIDKFPISRPNLTFSTLTVSNMSPEDSSIYLCSVGSTLAKNIQYFGAGTRLSVL.